This note documents a single TCR beta chain sequence. The sample comes from a study of blood T cell repertoires in COVID-19. In the study overall: The analysed material was cDNA or gDNA that came from T cells, B-cell-depleted T cells, or PBMCs.

CDR1 is SNHLY and CDR2 is FYNNEI in the germline V gene. V dropped 4 bases and J dropped 3; count of bases not matched to a gene: 5. CDR3 length: 14 amino acids. In the authors' methods: Reference gene primers were amplified, and this amplification served to estimate nucleated cell counts. The table came from immunoSEQ multiplex PCR; TCRdb's copy has only in-frame clones and leaves some out. V, J and clone size are taken as reported in that table, and D and trimming were inferred from the DNA itself. Among 150,000 to 200,000 clones listed, 87% were seen once. V usage is TRBV2 and J usage is TRBJ1-2; 7 bases are a match to TRBD1. The sample was peripheral blood. The clonotype originates from a man between 60 and 75 years old with active or convalescent COVID-19. CDR3 nucleotides: TGTGCCAGCAGTGTTACCCAGGGGGACTATGGCTACACCTTC. Protein: CASSVTQGDYGYTF.